One and the same sample provided the 8 T cell receptor beta chains below, sequenced in a study of Ad26.COV2.S vaccination and SARS-CoV-2 variants. Profiling relied on immunoSEQ multiplex PCR, and the TCRdb table lists in-frame clones only, not all of them. The data contain about 350,000 clones, about 88% of them singletons. The treatment was: roughly 19 received Ad26.COV2.S at low or high dose, single or two shots; 5 received placebo; per-sample allocation not given. At day 63 after the first vaccine or placebo injection, samples were drawn. The specimen was peripheral blood, collected in a trial of Ad26.COV2.S vaccine versus placebo. These receptors were collected from a person between 18 and 59 years old who received the Ad26.COV2.S COVID-19 vaccine or a placebo.

This rearrangement joins TRBV19 to TRBJ1-2; weak D call: TRBD1 (6 bases). The CDR3 has 16 residues. V lost 4 bases to trimming and J lost 3 bases, with 18 bases between them. Germline V gives CDR1 LNHDA, CDR2 SQIVND (reference sequence). CDR3 coding DNA: TGTGCCAGTAGTAGGCCGTCAGGGGTTCTTGACTATGGCTACACCTTC. Its protein product is CASSRPSGVLDYGYTF.

The V gene is TRBV27, the J gene TRBJ2-1; 10 bases are shared with TRBD1. The ends lost 3 bases at V and 0 bases at J; junction bases unmatched: 2. The CDR3 covers 16 residues. CDR1 and CDR2 (germline): MNHEY, SMNVEV (reference sequence). The CDR3 DNA reads TGTGCCAGCAGTTTGGGACAGGGGAGCTCCTACAATGAGCAGTTCTTC. Protein sequence: CASSLGQGSSYNEQFF.

This clone was counted many times. The V call is TRBV21-1, the J call TRBJ2-6. TRBV21-1 is a pseudogene locus. The CDR3 sequence is 17 residues long. CDR3 sequence: CAISTGTLNSGANVLTF. As DNA, the CDR3 is TGTGCCATTTCGACCGGGACGCTAAACTCTGGGGCCAACGTCCTGACTTTC.

V usage is TRBV6-6 and J usage is TRBJ2-7; 10 bases map to TRBD1. The CDR3 totals 15 residues. V shed 7 bases, J shed 4 bases, and the junction held 10 bases outside the gene matches. Germline-derived CDR1 and CDR2 are MNHNY and SVGAGI (reference sequence). CDR3 DNA: TGTGCCAGCACCATAAGCGACAGGGGGCTTTACGAGCAGTACTTC. Encoded protein: CASTISDRGLYEQYF.

The CDR3 DNA reads as TGTGCCAGCAGCCGGAGCGGGAGCCACGAGCAGTACTTC. Amino acid sequence: CASSRSGSHEQYF. The chain has TRBV14 and TRBJ2-7; 8 bases match TRBD2. Germline-derived CDR1 and CDR2 are SGHDN and FVKESK. CDR3 length: 13 residues. V dropped 4 bases and J dropped 5; count of bases not matched to a gene: 4.

This chain joins TRBV19 and TRBJ1-5; maybe TRBD1 (5 bases). Germline V gene sequence: CDR1 LNHDA, CDR2 SQIVND (reference sequence). The CDR3 runs to 15 residues. Trimming left V 5 bases short and J 3 bases short, with 14 bases between. Here the CDR3 reads CASSGGDTINQPQHF. Here the CDR3 DNA reads TGTGCCAGTAGTGGGGGAGACACAATCAATCAGCCCCAGCATTTT.

The chain is built from TRBV4-3 and TRBJ2-3; TRBD1 aligns across 7 bases. The CDR3 is 15 amino acids. V dropped 0 bases and J dropped 4; count of bases not matched to a gene: 4. Germline V lookup: CDR1 LGHNA, CDR2 YSLEER. The CDR3 DNA reads TGCGCCAGCAGCCAAGACTACAGGGGCCCAGATACGCAGTATTTT. Translation gives CASSQDYRGPDTQYF.

Notes on this clone: A read error may be the cause here, since a much bigger clone is one base away. Within the sample, other DNA sequences also encode this same CDR3. The chain is built from TRBV14 and TRBJ2-3; D is unclear. This CDR3 spans 13 amino acids. In germline, CDR1 is SGHDN, CDR2 FVKESK. The V end was cut by 0 bases, the J end by 2 bases, with 3 bases between. CDR3 nucleotide sequence: TGTGCCAGCAGCCAAGACCTCACAGATACGCAGTATTTT. Encoded protein: CASSQDLTDTQYF.